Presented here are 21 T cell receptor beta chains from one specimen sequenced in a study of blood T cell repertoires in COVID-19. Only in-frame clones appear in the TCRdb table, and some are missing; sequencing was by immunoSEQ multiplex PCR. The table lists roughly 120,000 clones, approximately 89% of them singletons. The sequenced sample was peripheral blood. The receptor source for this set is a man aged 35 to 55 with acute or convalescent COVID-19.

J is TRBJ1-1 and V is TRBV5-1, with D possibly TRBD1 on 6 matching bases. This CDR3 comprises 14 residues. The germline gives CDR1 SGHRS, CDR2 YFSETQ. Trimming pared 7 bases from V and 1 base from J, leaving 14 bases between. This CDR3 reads CASGSGTPNTEAFF. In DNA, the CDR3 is TGCGCCAGCGGTTCCGGGACACCGAACACTGAAGCTTTCTTT.

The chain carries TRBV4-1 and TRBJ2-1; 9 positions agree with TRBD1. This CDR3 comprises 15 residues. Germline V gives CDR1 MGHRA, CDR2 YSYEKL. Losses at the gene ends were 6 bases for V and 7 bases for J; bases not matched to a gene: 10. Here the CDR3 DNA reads TGCGCCAGCAGTTTCTCCCGGACAGGGGAAAATGAGCAGTTCTTC. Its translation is CASSFSRTGENEQFF.

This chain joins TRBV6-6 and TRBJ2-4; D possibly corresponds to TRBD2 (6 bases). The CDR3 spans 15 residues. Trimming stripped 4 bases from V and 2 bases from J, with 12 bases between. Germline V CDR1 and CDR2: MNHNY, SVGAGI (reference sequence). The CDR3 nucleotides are TGTGCCAGCAGTTCCTCTGGAGGGACCAAAAACATTCAGTACTTC. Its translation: CASSSSGGTKNIQYF.

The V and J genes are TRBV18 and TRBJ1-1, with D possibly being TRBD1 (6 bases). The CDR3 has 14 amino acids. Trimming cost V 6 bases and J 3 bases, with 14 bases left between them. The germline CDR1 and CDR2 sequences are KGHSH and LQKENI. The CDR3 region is CASSKGGSDTEAFF. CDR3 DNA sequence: TGTGCCAGCTCTAAGGGGGGGAGCGACACTGAAGCTTTCTTT. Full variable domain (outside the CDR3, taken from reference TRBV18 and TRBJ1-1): NAGVMQNPRHLVRRRGQEARLRCSPMKGHSHVYWYRQLPEEGLKFMVYLQKENIIDESGMPKERFSAEFPKEGPSILRIQQVVRGDSAAYFCASSKGGSDTEAFFGQGTRLTVV.

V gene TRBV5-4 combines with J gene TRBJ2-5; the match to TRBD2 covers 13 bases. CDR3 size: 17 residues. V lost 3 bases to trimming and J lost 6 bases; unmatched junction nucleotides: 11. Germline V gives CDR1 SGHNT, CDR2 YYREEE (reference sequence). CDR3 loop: CASSSWGLAGRGQTQYF. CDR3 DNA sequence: TGTGCCAGCAGCTCATGGGGACTAGCGGGGAGGGGGCAGACCCAGTACTTC. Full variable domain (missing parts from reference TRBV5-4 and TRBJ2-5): ETGVTQSPTHLIKTRGQQVTLRCSSQSGHNTVSWYQQALGQGPQFIFQYYREEENGRGNFPPRFSGLQFPNYSSELNVNALELDDSALYLCASSSWGLAGRGQTQYFGPGTRLLVL.

CDR3 residues: CASRAGTYGYTF. Here the CDR3 DNA reads TGTGCCAGCAGGGCGGGGACCTATGGCTACACCTTC. This chain uses TRBV6-5 with TRBJ1-2; perhaps TRBD1 as D (5 bases). In germline, CDR1 is MNHEY, CDR2 SVGAGI. With 6 bases removed from V and 4 bases from J, the gap between germline ends came to 9 bases. This CDR3 has 12 amino acids.

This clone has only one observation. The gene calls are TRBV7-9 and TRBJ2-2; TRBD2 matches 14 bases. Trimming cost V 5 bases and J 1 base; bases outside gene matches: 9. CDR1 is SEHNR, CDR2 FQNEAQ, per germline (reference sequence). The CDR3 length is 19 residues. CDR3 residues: CASSPWTSGRPRNTGELFF. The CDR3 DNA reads TGTGCCAGCAGCCCTTGGACTAGCGGGAGGCCCCGGAACACCGGGGAGCTGTTTTTT. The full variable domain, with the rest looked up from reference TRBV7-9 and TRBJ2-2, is DTGVSQNPRHKITKRGQNVTFRCDPISEHNRLYWYRQTLGQGPEFLTYFQNEAQLEKSRLLSDRFSAERPKGSFSTLEIQRTEQGDSAMYLCASSPWTSGRPRNTGELFFGEGSRLTVL.

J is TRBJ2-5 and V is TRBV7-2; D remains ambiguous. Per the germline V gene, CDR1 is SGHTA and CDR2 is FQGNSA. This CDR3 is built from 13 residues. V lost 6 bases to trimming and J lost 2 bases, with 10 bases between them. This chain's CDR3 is CASSPLEQETQYF. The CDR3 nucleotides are TGTGCCAGCAGTCCTCTAGAACAAGAGACCCAGTACTTC.

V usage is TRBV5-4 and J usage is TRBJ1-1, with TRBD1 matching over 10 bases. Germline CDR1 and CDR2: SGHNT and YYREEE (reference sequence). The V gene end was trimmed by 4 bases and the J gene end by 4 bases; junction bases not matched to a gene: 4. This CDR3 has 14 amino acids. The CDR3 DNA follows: TGTGCCAGCAGCCTAAGGACAGGGGGCACTGAAGCTTTCTTT. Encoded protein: CASSLRTGGTEAFF. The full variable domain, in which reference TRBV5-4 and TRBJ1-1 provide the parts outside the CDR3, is ETGVTQSPTHLIKTRGQQVTLRCSSQSGHNTVSWYQQALGQGPQFIFQYYREEENGRGNFPPRFSGLQFPNYSSELNVNALELDDSALYLCASSLRTGGTEAFFGQGTRLTVV.

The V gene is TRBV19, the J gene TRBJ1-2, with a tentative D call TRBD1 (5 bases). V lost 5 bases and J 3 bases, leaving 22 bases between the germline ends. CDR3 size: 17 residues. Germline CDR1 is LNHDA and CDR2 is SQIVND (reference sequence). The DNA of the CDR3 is TGTGCCAGTAGTGTCTTGGGGGTCGGAGGGGATGACTATGGCTACACCTTC. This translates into CASSVLGVGGDDYGYTF. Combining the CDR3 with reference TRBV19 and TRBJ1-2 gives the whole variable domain DGGITQSPKYLFRKEGQNVTLSCEQNLNHDAMYWYRQDPGQGLRLIYYSQIVNDFQKGDIAEGYSVSREKKESFPLTVTSAQKNPTAFYLCASSVLGVGGDDYGYTFGSGTRLTVV.

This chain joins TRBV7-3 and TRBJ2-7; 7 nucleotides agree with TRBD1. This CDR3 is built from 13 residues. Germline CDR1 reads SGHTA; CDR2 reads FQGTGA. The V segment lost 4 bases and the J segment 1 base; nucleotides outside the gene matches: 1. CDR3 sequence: CASSWGQSYEQYF. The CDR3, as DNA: TGTGCCAGCAGCTGGGGACAGTCCTACGAGCAGTACTTC.

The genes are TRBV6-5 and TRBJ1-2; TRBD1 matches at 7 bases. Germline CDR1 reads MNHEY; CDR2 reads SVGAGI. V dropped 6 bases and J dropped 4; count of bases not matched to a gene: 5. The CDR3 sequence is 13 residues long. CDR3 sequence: CASSHRGIYGYTF. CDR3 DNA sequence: TGTGCCAGCAGCCACAGGGGAATCTATGGCTACACCTTC.

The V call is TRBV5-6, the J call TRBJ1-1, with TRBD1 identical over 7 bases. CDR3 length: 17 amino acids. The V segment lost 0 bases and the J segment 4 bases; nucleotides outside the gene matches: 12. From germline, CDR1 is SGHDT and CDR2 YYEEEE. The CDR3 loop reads CASSLDPLDRAITEAFF. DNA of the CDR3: TGTGCCAGCAGCTTGGACCCTTTAGACAGGGCAATCACTGAAGCTTTCTTT.

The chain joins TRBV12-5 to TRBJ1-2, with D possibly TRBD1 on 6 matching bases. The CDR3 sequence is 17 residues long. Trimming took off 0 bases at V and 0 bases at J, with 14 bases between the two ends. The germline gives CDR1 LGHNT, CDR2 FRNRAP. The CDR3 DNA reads TGTGCTAGTGGTTTGGTAATTTCGGCAGGGGCTAACTATGGCTACACCTTC. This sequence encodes CASGLVISAGANYGYTF.

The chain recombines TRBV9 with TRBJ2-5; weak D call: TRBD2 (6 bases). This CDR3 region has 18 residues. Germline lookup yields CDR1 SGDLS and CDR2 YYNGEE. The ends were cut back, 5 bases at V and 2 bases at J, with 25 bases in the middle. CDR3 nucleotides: TGTGCCAGCAGTGCGCGCACCGGGACTTCGCGACCGCAAGAGACCCAGTACTTC. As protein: CASSARTGTSRPQETQYF.

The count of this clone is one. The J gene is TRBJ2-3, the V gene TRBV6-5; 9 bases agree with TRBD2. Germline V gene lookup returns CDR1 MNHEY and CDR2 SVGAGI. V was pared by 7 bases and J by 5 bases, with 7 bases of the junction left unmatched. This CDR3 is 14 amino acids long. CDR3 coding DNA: TGTGCCAGCAAGCGGCGGGAGGGCCGAGATACGCAGTATTTT. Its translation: CASKRREGRDTQYF.

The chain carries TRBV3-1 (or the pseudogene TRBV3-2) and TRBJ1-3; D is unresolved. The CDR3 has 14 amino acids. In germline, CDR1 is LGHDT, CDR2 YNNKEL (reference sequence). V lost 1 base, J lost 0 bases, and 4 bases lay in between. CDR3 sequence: CASSQVSSGNTIYF. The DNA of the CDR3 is TGTGCCAGCAGCCAAGTTAGCTCTGGAAACACCATATATTTT.

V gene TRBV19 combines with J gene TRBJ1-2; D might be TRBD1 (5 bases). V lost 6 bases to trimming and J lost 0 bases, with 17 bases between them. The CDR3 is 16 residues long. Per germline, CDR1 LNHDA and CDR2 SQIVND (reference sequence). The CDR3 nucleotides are TGTGCCAGTAGAATTGGGGGGACCAGCTCTAACTATGGCTACACCTTC. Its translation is CASRIGGTSSNYGYTF.

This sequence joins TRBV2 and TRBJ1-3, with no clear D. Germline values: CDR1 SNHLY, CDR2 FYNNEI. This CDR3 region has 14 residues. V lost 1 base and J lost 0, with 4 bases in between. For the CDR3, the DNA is TGTGCCAGCAGTGAAGGCGGCTCTGGAAACACCATATATTTT. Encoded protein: CASSEGGSGNTIYF.

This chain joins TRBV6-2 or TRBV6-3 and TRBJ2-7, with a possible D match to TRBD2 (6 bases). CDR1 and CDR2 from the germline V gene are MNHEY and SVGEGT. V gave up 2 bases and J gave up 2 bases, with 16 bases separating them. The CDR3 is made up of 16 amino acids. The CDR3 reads CASSYGGTHRTYEQYF. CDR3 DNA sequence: TGTGCCAGCAGTTACGGGGGGACCCACAGAACCTACGAGCAGTACTTC.

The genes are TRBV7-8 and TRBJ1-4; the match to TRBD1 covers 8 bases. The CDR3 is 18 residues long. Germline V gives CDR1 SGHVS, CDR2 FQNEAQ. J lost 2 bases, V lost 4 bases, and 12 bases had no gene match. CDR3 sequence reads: CASSSDRAVLSTNEKLFF. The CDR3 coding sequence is TGTGCCAGCAGCTCGGACAGGGCGGTTCTTTCCACTAATGAAAAACTGTTTTTT.